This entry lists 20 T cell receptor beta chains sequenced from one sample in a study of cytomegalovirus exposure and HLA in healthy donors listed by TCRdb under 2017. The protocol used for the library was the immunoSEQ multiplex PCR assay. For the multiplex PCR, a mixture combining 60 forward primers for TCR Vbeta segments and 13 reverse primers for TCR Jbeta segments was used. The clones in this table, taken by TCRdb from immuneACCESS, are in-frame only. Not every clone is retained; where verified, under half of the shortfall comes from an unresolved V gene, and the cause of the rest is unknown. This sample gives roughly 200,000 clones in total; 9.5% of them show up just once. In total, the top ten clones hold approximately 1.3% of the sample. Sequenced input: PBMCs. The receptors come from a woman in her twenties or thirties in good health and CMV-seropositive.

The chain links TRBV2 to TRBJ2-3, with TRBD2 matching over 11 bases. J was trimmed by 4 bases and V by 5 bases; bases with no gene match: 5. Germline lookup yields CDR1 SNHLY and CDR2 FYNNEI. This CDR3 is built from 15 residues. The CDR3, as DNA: TGTGCCAGCAGTCGGAATAGCGGGAGGGCAGATACGCAGTATTTT. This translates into CASSRNSGRADTQYF.

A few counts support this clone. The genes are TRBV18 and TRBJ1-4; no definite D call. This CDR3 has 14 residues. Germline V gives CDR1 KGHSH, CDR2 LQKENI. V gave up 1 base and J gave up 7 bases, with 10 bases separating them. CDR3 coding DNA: TGTGCCAGCTCACCACGGGGAGGCGTTGAAAAACTGTTTTTT. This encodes CASSPRGGVEKLFF.

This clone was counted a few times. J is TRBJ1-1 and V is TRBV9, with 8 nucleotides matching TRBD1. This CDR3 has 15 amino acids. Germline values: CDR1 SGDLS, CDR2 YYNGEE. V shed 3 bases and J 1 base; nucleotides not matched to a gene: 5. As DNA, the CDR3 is TGTGCCAGCAGCGGGGTGGGGACAGGGAACACTGAAGCTTTCTTT. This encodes CASSGVGTGNTEAFF.

The CDR3 loop reads CASSSDRYTEAFF. CDR3 sequence (DNA): TGTGCCAGCAGTTCCGACAGGTACACTGAAGCTTTCTTT. This chain joins TRBV2 and TRBJ1-1, with a weak D call TRBD1 (6 bases). CDR3 size: 13 residues. Deletions cut 5 bases from V and 3 bases from J, with 10 bases between. Germline CDR1 reads SNHLY; CDR2 reads FYNNEI.

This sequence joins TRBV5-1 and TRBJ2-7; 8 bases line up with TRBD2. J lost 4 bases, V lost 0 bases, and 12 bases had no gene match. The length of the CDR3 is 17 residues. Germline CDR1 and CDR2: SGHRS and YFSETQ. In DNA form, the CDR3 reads TGCGCCAGCAGCTTGGCGGGGGGGCTCCCTACCACATACGAGCAGTACTTC. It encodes CASSLAGGLPTTYEQYF. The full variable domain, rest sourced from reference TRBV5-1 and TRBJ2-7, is KAGVTQTPRYLIKTRGQQVTLSCSPISGHRSVSWYQQTPGQGLQFLFEYFSETQRNKGNFPGRFSGRQFSNSRSEMNVSTLELGDSALYLCASSLAGGLPTTYEQYFGPGTRLTVT.

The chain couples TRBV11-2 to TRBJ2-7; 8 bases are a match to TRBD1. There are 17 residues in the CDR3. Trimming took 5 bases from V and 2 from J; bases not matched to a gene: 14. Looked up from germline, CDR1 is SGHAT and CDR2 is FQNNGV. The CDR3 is CASSRNPYLTGAYEQYF. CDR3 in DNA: TGTGCCAGCAGCCGAAACCCCTATTTGACAGGGGCCTACGAGCAGTACTTC.

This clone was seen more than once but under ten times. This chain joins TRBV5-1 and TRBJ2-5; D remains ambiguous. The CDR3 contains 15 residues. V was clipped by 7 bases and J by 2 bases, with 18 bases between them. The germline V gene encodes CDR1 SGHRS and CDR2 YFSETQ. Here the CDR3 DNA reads TGCGCCAGCTACCCGCCAGGCGCTACGCAAGAGACCCAGTACTTC. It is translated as CASYPPGATQETQYF.

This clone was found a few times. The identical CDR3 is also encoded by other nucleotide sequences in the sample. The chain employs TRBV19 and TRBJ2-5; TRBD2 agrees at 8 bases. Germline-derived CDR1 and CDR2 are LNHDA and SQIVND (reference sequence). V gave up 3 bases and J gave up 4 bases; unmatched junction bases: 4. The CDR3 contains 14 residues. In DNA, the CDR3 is TGTGCCAGTAGTATCCGCCTAGCGGGAGAGACCCAGTACTTC. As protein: CASSIRLAGETQYF.

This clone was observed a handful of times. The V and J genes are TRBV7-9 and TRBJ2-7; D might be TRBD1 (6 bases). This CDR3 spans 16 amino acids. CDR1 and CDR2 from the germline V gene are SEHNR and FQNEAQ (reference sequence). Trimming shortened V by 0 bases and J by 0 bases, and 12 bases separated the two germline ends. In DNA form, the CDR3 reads TGTGCCAGCAGCTTAGCTACAGGGAGAACCTCCTACGAGCAGTACTTC. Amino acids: CASSLATGRTSYEQYF.

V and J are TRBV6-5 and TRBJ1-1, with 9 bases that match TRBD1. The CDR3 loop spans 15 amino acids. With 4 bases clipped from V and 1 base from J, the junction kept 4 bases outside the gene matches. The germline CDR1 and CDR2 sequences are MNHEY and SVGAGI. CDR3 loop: CASSSPDRGNTEAFF. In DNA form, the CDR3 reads TGTGCCAGCAGTTCCCCGGACAGGGGGAACACTGAAGCTTTCTTT.

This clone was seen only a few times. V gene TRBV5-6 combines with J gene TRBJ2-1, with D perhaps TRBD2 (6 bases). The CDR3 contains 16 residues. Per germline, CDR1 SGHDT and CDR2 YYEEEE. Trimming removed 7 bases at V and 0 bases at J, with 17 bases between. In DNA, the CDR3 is TGTGCCAGCCTATCTATCGGTAGCGGCTCCTACAATGAGCAGTTCTTC. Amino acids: CASLSIGSGSYNEQFF.

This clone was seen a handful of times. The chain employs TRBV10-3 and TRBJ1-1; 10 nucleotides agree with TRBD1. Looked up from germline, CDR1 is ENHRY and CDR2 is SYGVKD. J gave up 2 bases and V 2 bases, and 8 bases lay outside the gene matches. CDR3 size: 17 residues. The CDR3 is CAISEDRQGARNTEAFF. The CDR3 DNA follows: TGTGCCATCAGTGAGGACAGACAGGGGGCGCGAAACACTGAAGCTTTCTTT.

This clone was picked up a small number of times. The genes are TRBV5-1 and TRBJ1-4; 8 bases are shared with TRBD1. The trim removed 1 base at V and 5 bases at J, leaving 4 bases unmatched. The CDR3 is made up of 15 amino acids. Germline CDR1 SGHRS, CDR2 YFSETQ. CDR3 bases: TGCGCCAGCAGCTTGTGGTCAGGGGGCAATGAAAAACTGTTTTTT. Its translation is CASSLWSGGNEKLFF.

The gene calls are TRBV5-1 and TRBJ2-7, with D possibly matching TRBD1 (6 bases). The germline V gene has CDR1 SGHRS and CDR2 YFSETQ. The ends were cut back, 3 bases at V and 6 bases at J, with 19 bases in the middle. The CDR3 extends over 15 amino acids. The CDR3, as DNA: TGCGCCAGCAGCTCGAGAACCAGGGGAAGCGGCGAGCAGTACTTC. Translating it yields CASSSRTRGSGEQYF.

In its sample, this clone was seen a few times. The CDR3 sequence: CASSFENRGPEAFF. Written as DNA, the CDR3 is TGTGCCAGCTCGTTCGAAAACAGGGGCCCTGAAGCTTTCTTT. The V and J genes are TRBV18 and TRBJ1-1, with 7 positions matching TRBD1. The CDR3 covers 14 residues. Germline assignment: CDR1 KGHSH and CDR2 LQKENI. Trimming took 6 bases from V and 6 from J; bases not matched to a gene: 10.

The CDR3 reads CAWTGQPNTEAFF. CDR3 sequence (DNA): TGTGCCTGGACAGGGCAGCCGAACACTGAAGCTTTCTTT. The chain uses TRBV30 and TRBJ1-1; tentative D call: TRBD1 (5 bases). The CDR3 runs 13 residues. Trimming cost V 4 bases and J 1 base, with 10 bases left between them. Germline-derived CDR1 and CDR2 are GTSNPN and SVGIG (reference sequence). The full variable domain, in which reference TRBV30 and TRBJ1-1 provide the parts outside the CDR3, is SQTIHQWPATLVQPVGSPLSLECTVEGTSNPNLYWYRQAAGRGLQLLFYSVGIGQISSEVPQNLSASRPQDRQFILSSKKLLLSDSGFYLCAWTGQPNTEAFFGQGTRLTVV.

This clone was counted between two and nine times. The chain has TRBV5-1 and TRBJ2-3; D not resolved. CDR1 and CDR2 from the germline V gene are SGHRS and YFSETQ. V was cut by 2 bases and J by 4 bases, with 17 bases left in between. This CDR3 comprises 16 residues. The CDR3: CASSFEVFRVPDTQYF. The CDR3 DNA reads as TGCGCCAGCAGCTTTGAGGTGTTCCGGGTTCCAGATACGCAGTATTTT.

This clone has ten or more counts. The CDR3 sequence: CASSLGLNTGELFF. The DNA for the CDR3 is TGCGCCAGCAGCTTGGGACTTAACACCGGGGAGCTGTTTTTT. The chain couples TRBV5-1 to TRBJ2-2; D is unclear. The CDR3 is 14 residues long. V dropped 0 bases and J dropped 2 bases, with 5 bases sitting between them. Germline V lookup: CDR1 SGHRS, CDR2 YFSETQ.

DNA of the CDR3: TGTGCCAGCAGCACTTGGGACAGGGAGACCCAGTACTTC. It codes for CASSTWDRETQYF. This chain joins TRBV5-4 and TRBJ2-5, with 8 bases matching TRBD1. The CDR3 contains 13 residues. J lost 5 bases, V lost 4 bases, and 4 bases had no gene match. Germline V gives CDR1 SGHNT, CDR2 YYREEE (reference sequence).

The CDR3 loop is CASSLGVASQGLGETQYF. CDR3 DNA sequence: TGCGCCAGCAGCTTGGGGGTCGCCAGCCAGGGTCTGGGAGAGACCCAGTACTTC. The V and J genes are TRBV5-1 and TRBJ2-5, with D maybe TRBD1 (5 bases). V lost 0 bases and J 4 bases, leaving 22 bases between the germline ends. Germline CDR1 reads SGHRS; CDR2 reads YFSETQ. The CDR3 is made up of 18 amino acids.